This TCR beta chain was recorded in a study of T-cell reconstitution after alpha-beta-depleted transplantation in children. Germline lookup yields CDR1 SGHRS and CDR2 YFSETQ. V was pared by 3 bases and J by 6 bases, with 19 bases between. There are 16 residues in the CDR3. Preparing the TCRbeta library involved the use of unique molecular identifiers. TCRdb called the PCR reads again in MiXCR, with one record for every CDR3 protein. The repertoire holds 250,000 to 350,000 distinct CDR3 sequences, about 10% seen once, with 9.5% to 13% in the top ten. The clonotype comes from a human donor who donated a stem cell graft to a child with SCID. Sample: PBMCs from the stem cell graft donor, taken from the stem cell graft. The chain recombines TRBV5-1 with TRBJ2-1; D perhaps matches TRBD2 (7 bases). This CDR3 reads CASSSRAGATPNEQFF. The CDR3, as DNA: TGCGCCAGCAGCTCGCGGGCGGGGGCGACACCCAATGAGCAGTTCTTC. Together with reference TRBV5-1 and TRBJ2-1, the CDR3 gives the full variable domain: KAGVTQTPRYLIKTRGQQVTLSCSPISGHRSVSWYQQTPGQGLQFLFEYFSETQRNKGNFPGRFSGRQFSNSRSEMNVSTLELGDSALYLCASSSRAGATPNEQFFGPGTRLTVL.